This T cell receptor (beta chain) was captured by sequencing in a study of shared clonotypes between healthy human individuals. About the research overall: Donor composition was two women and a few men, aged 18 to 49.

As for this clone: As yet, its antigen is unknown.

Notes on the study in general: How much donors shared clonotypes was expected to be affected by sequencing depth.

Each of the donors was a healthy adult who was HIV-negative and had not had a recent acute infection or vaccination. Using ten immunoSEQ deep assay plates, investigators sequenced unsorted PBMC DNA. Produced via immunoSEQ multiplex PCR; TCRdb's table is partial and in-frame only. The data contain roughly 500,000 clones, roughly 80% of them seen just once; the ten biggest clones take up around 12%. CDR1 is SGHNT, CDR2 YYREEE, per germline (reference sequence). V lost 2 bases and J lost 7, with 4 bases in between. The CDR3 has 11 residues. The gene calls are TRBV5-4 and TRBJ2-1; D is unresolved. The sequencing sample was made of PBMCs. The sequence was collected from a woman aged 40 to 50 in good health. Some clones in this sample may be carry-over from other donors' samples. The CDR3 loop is CASSFSNEQFF. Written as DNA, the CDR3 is TGTGCCAGCAGCTTTAGTAATGAGCAGTTCTTC. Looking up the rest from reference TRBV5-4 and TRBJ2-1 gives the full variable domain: ETGVTQSPTHLIKTRGQQVTLRCSSQSGHNTVSWYQQALGQGPQFIFQYYREEENGRGNFPPRFSGLQFPNYSSELNVNALELDDSALYLCASSFSNEQFFGPGTRLTVL.